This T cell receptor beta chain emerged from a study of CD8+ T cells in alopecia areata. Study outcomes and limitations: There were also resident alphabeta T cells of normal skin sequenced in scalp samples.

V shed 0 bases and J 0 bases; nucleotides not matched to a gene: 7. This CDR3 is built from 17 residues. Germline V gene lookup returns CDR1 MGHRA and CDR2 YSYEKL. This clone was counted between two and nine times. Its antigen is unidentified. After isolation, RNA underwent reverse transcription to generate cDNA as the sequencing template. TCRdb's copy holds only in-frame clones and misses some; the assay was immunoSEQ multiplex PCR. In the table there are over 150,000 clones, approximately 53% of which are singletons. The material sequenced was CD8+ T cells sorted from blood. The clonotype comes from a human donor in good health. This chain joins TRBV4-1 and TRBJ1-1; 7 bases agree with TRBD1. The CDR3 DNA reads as TGCGCCAGCAGCCAAGAGGAGGGACAGAAGGTGAACACTGAAGCTTTCTTT. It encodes CASSQEEGQKVNTEAFF.